The source of this TCR beta chain is a study of T cell responses to AZD1222 COVID-19 vaccine. Study conclusions and caveats: Breadth and depth of Spike-specific TCRs rose after two AZD1222 doses. Spike as a whole was targeted by vaccine-associated CD4 TCRs, dominant at 160-218 and 743-854. It was only after the peak T cell response that any repertoires were sampled.

Germline V gives CDR1 SGHKS, CDR2 YYEKEE (reference sequence). V shed 4 bases, J shed 6 bases, and the junction held 10 bases outside the gene matches. The CDR3 extends over 14 amino acids. As concerns this clone: Antigen specificity is unknown.

Some clones are missing from TCRdb's copy, which holds only in-frame ones; the method was immunoSEQ multiplex PCR. The sample contains 90,000 to 100,000 clones, 85% to 90% of which appear only once. The source was peripheral blood, collected 28 days after the second AZD1222 dose. The chain has TRBV5-5 and TRBJ2-7; 7 bases map to TRBD1. This TCR was recovered from an adult who received the AZD1222 COVID-19 vaccine. The CDR3: CASSPGTAPAEQYF. Written as DNA, the CDR3 is TGTGCCAGCAGCCCAGGGACAGCCCCAGCCGAGCAGTACTTC.